This T cell receptor beta chain was sequenced for a study of CD8 T cells in Susac syndrome. The authors sequenced TCR beta from blood CD8+ and CD4+ T cells. Healthy donors served as the controls. They were matched for age and sex. Negative isolation yielded CD8+ and CD4+ T cells; FACS enriched TEMRA cells. Reverse transcription of about 0.5 to 1 ug RNA was carried out with random hexamers. Amplification of the TCR beta CDR3 was carried out by immunoSEQ multiplex PCR, which spanned a total of 54 Vbeta and 13 Jbeta segments. MiXCR, applied by TCRdb to the immunoSEQ multiplex PCR reads, yields one record per CDR3 protein. The data contain some 190,000 distinct CDR3 sequences, roughly 95% of them singletons. This clonotype showed up just a few times. What was sequenced was CD4+ T cells from PBMCs. The TCR comes from a human donor in good health.

The CDR3 is CASSPPFRGGNIQYF. The CDR3 DNA follows: TGTGCCAGCAGCCCCCCGTTTAGAGGTGGAAACATTCAGTACTTC. The chain uses TRBV7-2 and TRBJ2-4; D call uncertain. Between the trimmed V and J ends, which lost 5 bases and 6 bases, there was a span of 17 bases. Germline values: CDR1 SGHTA, CDR2 FQGNSA. This CDR3 region has 15 residues.